Below are 8 T cell receptor beta chains sequenced from a single sample in a study of regulatory T cells in long-lasting Graves disease. According to the study, TCR beta libraries were built with iRepertoire HTBI primers and CDR3-region Arm-PCR. TCRdb ran MiXCR on the multiplex PCR reads and lists one entry per CDR3 protein. Of approximately 230,000 distinct CDR3 sequences in the sample, about a sixth were seen once. This sample's time point: newly diagnosed GD, antithyroid drugs for less than 3 months. Extracted PBMC RNA gave rise to the TCR library. Here the sequenced sample was peripheral blood mononuclear cells (PBMCs), taken at new diagnosis, from a patient treated with antithyroid drugs. The source of these receptors is a female donor with Graves disease.

This clonotype was seen many times. This chain links TRBV20-1 with TRBJ1-1, with D unresolved. The germline CDR1 and CDR2 sequences are DFQATT and SNEGSKA (reference sequence). CDR3 length: 13 residues. Trimming pared 2 bases from V and 4 bases from J, leaving 11 bases between. In DNA form, the CDR3 reads TGCAGTGCTAGACCTCGACTGGCCACTGAAGCTTTCTTT. It yields the protein CSARPRLATEAFF.

This clonotype was counted at least ten times. V usage is TRBV11-2 and J usage is TRBJ2-5; D gene ambiguous. The germline V gene has CDR1 SGHAT and CDR2 FQNNGV. Trimming left V 0 bases short and J 2 bases short, with 4 bases between. The CDR3 sequence is 13 residues long. As DNA, the CDR3 is TGTGCCAGCAGCTTAGAACAGCAAGAGACCCAGTACTTC. It encodes CASSLEQQETQYF.

The CDR3 reads CASTLAGGVAAGELFF. As DNA, the CDR3 is TGTGCCAGCACGCTAGCGGGAGGGGTTGCTGCCGGGGAGCTGTTTTTT. The chain uses TRBV2 and TRBJ2-2; 12 nucleotides line up with TRBD2. The CDR3 contains 16 residues. J lost 6 bases, V lost 7 bases, and 9 bases had no gene match. Germline V gene lookup returns CDR1 SNHLY and CDR2 FYNNEI.

This clonotype was picked up many times. The gene calls are TRBV19 and TRBJ2-1; 10 nucleotides agree with TRBD2. This CDR3 is 15 amino acids long. V shed 7 bases and J 4 bases; nucleotides not matched to a gene: 7. Germline CDR1 reads LNHDA; CDR2 reads SQIVND (reference sequence). The CDR3 nucleotides read TGTGCCAGTAATGAGCGGGAGGGGGAGTACAATGAGCAGTTCTTC. It yields the protein CASNEREGEYNEQFF.

There are many counts of this clonotype. The V call is TRBV18, the J call TRBJ2-1; 7 bases agree with TRBD2. The CDR3 sequence is 16 residues long. V dropped 6 bases and J dropped 8; count of bases not matched to a gene: 16. Germline assignment: CDR1 KGHSH and CDR2 LQKENI. The CDR3 DNA follows: TGTGCCAGCTCCCCGGCCAGCGGGACCTGGGGTGATGAGCAGTTCTTC. Amino acid sequence: CASSPASGTWGDEQFF.

This clonotype was seen repeatedly, ten times or more. The rearrangement links TRBV6-2 or TRBV6-3 to TRBJ2-3; the D is unclear. V was cut by 6 bases and J by 1 base, with 14 bases left in between. CDR1 MNHEY and CDR2 SVGEGT come from the germline V gene. This CDR3 is built from 15 residues. The CDR3 nucleotides read TGTGCCAGCAGAGGTTCTTGGACGGGCACAGATACGCAGTATTTT. Translated, it gives CASRGSWTGTDTQYF.

This clonotype has more than one count but fewer than ten. A much larger clonotype is one base distant, so this may be a read error. The chain joins TRBV24-1 to TRBJ2-7; D is possibly TRBD2 (5 bases). V was trimmed by 2 bases and J by 7 bases, leaving 26 bases between them. CDR1 and CDR2 (germline): KGHDR, SFDVKD. This CDR3 is built from 18 residues. This CDR3 is CATSDSLVTLTSYNEQYF. The CDR3 bases are TGTGCCACCAGTGATTCACTAGTCACGCTAACATCCTACAATGAGCAGTACTTC.

The table lists this clonotype with a few counts. V usage is TRBV29-1 and J usage is TRBJ2-1; 14 bases align to TRBD2. Looked up from germline, CDR1 is SQVTM and CDR2 is ANQGSEA. V shed 7 bases and J 12 bases; nucleotides not matched to a gene: 5. This CDR3 region has 12 residues. As DNA, the CDR3 is TGCAGCGGGGGACTAGCGGGAGCGGGGCAGTTCTTC. It encodes CSGGLAGAGQFF.